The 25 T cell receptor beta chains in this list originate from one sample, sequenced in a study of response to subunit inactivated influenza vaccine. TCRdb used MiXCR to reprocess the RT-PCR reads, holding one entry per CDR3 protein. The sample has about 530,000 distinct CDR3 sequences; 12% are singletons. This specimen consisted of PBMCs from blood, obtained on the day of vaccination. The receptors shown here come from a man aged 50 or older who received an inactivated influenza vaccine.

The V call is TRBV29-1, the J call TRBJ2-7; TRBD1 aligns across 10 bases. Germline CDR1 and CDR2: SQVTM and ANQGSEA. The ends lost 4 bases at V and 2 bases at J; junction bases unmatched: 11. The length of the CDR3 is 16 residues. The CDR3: CSVVPLGQGITYEQYF. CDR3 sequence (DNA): TGCAGCGTTGTCCCACTGGGACAGGGGATTACCTACGAGCAGTACTTC.

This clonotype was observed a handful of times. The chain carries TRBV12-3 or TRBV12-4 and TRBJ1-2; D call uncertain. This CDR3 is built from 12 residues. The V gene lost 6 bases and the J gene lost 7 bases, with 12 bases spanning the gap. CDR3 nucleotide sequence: TGTGCCAGCAGAGCCCGGGTCGGTGGCTACACCTTC. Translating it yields CASRARVGGYTF.

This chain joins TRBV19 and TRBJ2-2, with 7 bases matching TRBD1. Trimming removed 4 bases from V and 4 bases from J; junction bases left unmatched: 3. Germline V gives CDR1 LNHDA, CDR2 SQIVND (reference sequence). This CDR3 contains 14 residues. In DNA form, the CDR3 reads TGTGCCAGTAGTAATACAGGGGTCACCGGGGAGCTGTTTTTT. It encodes CASSNTGVTGELFF.

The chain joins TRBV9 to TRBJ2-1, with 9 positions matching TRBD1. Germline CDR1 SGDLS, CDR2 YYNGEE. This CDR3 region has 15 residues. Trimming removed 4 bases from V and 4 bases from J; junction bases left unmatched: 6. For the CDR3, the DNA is TGTGCCAGCAGCAATGCCGGGACAGGGTACAATGAGCAGTTCTTC. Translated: CASSNAGTGYNEQFF. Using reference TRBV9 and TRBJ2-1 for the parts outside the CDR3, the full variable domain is DSGVTQTPKHLITATGQRVTLRCSPRSGDLSVYWYQQSLDQGLQFLIQYYNGEERAKGNILERFSAQQFPDLHSELNLSSLELGDSALYFCASSNAGTGYNEQFFGPGTRLTVL.

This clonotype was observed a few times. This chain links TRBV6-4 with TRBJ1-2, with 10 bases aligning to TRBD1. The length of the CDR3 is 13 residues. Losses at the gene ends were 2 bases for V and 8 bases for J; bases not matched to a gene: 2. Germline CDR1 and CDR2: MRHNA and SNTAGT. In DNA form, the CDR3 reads TGTGCCAGCAGTGACAGGGACAGGGGCGGCTACACCTTC. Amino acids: CASSDRDRGGYTF.

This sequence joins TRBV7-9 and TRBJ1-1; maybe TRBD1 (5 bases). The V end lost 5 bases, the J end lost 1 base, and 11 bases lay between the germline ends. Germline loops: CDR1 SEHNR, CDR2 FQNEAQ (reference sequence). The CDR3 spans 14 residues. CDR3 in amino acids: CASSQGLPNTEAFF. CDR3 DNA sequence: TGTGCCAGCAGCCAGGGCCTACCGAACACTGAAGCTTTCTTT.

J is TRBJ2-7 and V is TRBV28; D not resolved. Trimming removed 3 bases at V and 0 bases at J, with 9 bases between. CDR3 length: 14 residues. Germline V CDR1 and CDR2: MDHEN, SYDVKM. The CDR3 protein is CASSFEAFSYEQYF. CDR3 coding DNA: TGTGCCAGCAGTTTCGAAGCGTTCTCCTACGAGCAGTACTTC.

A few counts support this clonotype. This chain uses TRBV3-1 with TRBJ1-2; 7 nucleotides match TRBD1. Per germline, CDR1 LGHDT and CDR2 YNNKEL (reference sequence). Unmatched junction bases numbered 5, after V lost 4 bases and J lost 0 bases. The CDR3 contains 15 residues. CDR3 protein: CASSLDRAANYGYTF. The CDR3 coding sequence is TGTGCCAGCAGCCTTGACAGGGCCGCTAACTATGGCTACACCTTC.

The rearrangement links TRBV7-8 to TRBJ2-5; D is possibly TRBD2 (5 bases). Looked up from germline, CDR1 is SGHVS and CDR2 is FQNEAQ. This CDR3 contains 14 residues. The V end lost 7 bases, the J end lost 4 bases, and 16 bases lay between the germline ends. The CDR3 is CASKVAKDSETQYF. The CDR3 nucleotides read TGTGCCAGCAAGGTGGCGAAGGACTCAGAGACCCAGTACTTC.

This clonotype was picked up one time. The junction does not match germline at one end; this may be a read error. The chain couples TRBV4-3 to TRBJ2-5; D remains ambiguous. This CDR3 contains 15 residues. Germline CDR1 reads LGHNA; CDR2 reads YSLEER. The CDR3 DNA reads TGCGCCACCAGCCCCCTTCCCGACGGCAAAGAGACCCAGTACTTC. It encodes CATSPLPDGKETQYF.

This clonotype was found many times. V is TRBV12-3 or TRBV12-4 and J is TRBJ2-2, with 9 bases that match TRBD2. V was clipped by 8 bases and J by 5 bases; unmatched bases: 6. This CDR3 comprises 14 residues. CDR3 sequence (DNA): TGTGCCAGCTCCTTAGCGGGGGAGACCGGGGAGCTGTTTTTT. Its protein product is CASSLAGETGELFF.

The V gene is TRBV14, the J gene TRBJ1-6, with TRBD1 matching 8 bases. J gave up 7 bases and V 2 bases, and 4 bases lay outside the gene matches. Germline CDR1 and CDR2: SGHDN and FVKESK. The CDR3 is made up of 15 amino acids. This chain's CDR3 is CASSQTGGRNSPLHF. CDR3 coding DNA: TGTGCCAGCAGCCAAACAGGGGGGAGGAATTCACCCCTCCACTTT.

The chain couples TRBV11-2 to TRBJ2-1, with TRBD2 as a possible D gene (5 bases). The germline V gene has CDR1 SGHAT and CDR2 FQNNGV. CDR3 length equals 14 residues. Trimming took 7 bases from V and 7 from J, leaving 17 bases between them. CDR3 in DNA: TGTGCCAGCAACTTCCTTGGCGGGCTAAATGAGCAGTTCTTC. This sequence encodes CASNFLGGLNEQFF.

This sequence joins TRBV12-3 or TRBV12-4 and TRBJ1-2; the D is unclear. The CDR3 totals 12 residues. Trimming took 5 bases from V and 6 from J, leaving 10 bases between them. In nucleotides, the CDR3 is TGTGCCAGCAGTCTGGCCCTGAATGGCTACACCTTC. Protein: CASSLALNGYTF.

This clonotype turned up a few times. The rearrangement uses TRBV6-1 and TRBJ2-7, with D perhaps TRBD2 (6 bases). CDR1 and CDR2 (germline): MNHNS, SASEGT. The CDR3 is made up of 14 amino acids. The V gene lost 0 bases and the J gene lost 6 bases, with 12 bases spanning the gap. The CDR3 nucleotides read TGTGCCAGCAGTGAAGCTGGAGGGTACGGCGAGCAGTACTTC. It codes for CASSEAGGYGEQYF.

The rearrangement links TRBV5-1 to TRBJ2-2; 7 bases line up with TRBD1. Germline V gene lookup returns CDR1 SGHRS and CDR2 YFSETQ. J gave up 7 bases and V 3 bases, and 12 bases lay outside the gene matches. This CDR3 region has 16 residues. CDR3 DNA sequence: TGCGCCAGCAGCTCTGATACGACAGGGAGAGGCGGGGAGCTGTTTTTT. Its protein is CASSSDTTGRGGELFF.

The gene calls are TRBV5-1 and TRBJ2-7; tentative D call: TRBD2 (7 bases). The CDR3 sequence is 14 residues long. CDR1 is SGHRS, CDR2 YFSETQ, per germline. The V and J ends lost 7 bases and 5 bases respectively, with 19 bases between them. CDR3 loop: CASCQRGGSNEQYF. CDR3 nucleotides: TGCGCCAGCTGTCAAAGGGGGGGAAGCAACGAGCAGTACTTC. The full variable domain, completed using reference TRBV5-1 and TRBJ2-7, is KAGVTQTPRYLIKTRGQQVTLSCSPISGHRSVSWYQQTPGQGLQFLFEYFSETQRNKGNFPGRFSGRQFSNSRSEMNVSTLELGDSALYLCASCQRGGSNEQYFGPGTRLTVT.

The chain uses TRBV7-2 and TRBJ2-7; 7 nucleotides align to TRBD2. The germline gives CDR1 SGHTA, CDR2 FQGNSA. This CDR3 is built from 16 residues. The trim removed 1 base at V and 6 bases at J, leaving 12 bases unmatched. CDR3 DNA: TGTGCCAGCAGCTTAGACGCGACTAGCCGTTCCCGCGAGCAGTACTTC. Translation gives CASSLDATSRSREQYF.

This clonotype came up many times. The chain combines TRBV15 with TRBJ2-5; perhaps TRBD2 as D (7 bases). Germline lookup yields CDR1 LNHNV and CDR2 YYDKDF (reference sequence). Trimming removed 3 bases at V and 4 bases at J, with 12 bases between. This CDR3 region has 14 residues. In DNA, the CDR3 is TGTGCCACCAGCAGTAGGGGGGGGCGAGAGACCCAGTACTTC. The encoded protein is CATSSRGGRETQYF. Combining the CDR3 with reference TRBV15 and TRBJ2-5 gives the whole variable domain DAMVIQNPRYQVTQFGKPVTLSCSQTLNHNVMYWYQQKSSQAPKLLFHYYDKDFNNEADTPDNFQSRRPNTSFCFLDIRSPGLGDTAMYLCATSSRGGRETQYFGPGTRLLVL.

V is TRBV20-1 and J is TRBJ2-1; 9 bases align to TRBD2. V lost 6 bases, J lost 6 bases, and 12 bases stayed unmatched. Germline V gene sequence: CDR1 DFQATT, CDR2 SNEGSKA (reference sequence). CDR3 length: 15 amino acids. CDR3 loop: CSAEEGTSSVNEQFF. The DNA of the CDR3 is TGCAGTGCCGAAGAGGGGACTAGCTCCGTCAATGAGCAGTTCTTC.

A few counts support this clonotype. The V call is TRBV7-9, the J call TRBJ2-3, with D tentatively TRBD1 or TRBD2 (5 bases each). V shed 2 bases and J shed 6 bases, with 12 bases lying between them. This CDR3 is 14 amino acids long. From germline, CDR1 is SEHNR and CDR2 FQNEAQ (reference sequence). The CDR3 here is CASSLFSGRDTQYF. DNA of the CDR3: TGTGCCAGCAGCTTATTCTCGGGACGGGATACGCAGTATTTT.

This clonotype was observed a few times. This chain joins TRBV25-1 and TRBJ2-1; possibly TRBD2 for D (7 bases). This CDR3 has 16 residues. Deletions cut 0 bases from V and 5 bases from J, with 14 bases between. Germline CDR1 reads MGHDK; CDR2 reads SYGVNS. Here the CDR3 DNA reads TGTGCCAGCAGTGAATATCGGGGGGCTCTTAACAATGAGCAGTTCTTC. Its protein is CASSEYRGALNNEQFF.

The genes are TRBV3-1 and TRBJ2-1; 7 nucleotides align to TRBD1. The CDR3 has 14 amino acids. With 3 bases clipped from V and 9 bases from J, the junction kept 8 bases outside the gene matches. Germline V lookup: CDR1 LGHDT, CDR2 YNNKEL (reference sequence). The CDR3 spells CASSHLTGYIEQFF. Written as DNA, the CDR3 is TGTGCCAGCAGCCACTTGACAGGGTATATTGAGCAGTTCTTC.

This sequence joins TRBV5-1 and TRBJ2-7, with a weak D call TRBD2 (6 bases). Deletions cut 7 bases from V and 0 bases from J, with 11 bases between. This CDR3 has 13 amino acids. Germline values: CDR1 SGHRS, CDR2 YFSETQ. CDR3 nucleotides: TGCGCCAGCCGGGAGTTGAGCTCCTACGAGCAGTACTTC. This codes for CASRELSSYEQYF.

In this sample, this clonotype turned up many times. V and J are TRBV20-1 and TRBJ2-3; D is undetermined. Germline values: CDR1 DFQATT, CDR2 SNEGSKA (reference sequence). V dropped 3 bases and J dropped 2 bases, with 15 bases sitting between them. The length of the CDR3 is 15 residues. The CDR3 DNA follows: TGCAGTGCTAGGCCGACTGAATGGGACACAGATACGCAGTATTTT. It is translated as CSARPTEWDTDTQYF.